This T cell receptor beta chain came from a study of Graves' ophthalmopathy and Graves' hyperthyroidism. Study at large: Sampling took place at initial diagnosis, with peripheral blood obtained before any treatment. Study-level points and caveats: Ophthalmopathy and stable hyperthyroidism were discriminated by a 13-signature model, with roughly 90% sensitivity and under 84% specificity.

Amplified material comprised TCR beta CDR3 regions derived from RNA transcripts. The authors performed first-round RT-PCR with HTBI primers and then a second-round multiplex PCR. TCRdb independently ran MiXCR on the multiplex PCR reads; one entry per CDR3 protein. The table lists approximately 460,000 distinct CDR3 sequences, approximately 14% of them singletons. With a duration under 3 months, ophthalmopathy in the donors showed moderate-to-severe activity, CAS ≥3 and NOSPECS ≥4. Fresh peripheral blood (around 10 ml) yielded the PBMCs. Trimming cost V 3 bases and J 7 bases, with 15 bases left between them. Germline V gives CDR1 MNHEY, CDR2 SVGAGI. This CDR3 spans 14 amino acids. This clonotype appeared many times. Its antigen is currently unknown.

The rearrangement links TRBV6-5 to TRBJ1-1; D ambiguous. The sample taken for sequencing was blood. This receptor was taken from a young woman with Graves' ophthalmopathy. The CDR3 is CASSYSTRRGEAFF. In nucleotides, the CDR3 is TGTGCCAGCAGTTATTCCACCCGACGTGGTGAAGCTTTCTTT.